These 15 T cell receptor beta chains came from one sample sequenced in a study of blood T cell repertoires in COVID-19. Produced via immunoSEQ multiplex PCR; TCRdb's table is partial and in-frame only. The sample includes 150,000 to 200,000 clones, around 80% of them seen just once. Sequenced input: peripheral blood. These receptors came from a woman in her 70s with COVID-19, enrolled during active disease.

This rearrangement joins TRBV15 to TRBJ1-2; the D is unclear. V was trimmed by 0 bases and J by 3 bases, leaving 5 bases between them. The V gene's germline CDR1 is LNHNV and CDR2 YYDKDF (reference sequence). The CDR3 extends over 13 amino acids. This CDR3 reads CATSRDSDYGYTF. CDR3 coding DNA: TGTGCCACCAGCAGAGATTCGGACTATGGCTACACCTTC.

This sequence joins TRBV3-1 (or the pseudogene TRBV3-2) and TRBJ2-3; 13 bases agree with TRBD2. CDR1 LGHDT and CDR2 YNNKEL come from the germline V gene (reference sequence). This CDR3 is built from 18 residues. Trimming cost V 4 bases and J 4 bases; bases outside gene matches: 11. The CDR3 protein is CASSRTSGGAVVSDTQYF. CDR3 DNA sequence: TGTGCCAGCAGCCGCACTAGCGGGGGGGCAGTAGTTTCAGATACGCAGTATTTT.

The chain employs TRBV7-6 and TRBJ2-7, with 7 bases identical to TRBD2. CDR1 SGHVS and CDR2 FNYEAQ come from the germline V gene. After removal of 1 base from V and 3 bases from J, the junction contained 12 bases not matched to a gene. The CDR3 consists of 17 residues. CDR3 DNA sequence: TGTGCCAGCAGCTTAGTTCCCCCCAGCGGGGTTCTCTACGAGCAGTACTTC. It translates to CASSLVPPSGVLYEQYF.

As to this clone: Other DNA variants within this sample encode the same CDR3. The CDR3 DNA follows: TGTGCCAGCAGCTTAGTTGGGGGAGGAGAGACCCAGTACTTC. As protein: CASSLVGGGETQYF. This sequence joins TRBV11-2 and TRBJ2-5; D may be TRBD2 (6 bases). Per germline, CDR1 SGHAT and CDR2 FQNNGV. The length of the CDR3 is 14 residues. The V and J ends lost 1 base and 4 bases respectively, with 10 bases between them.

This rearrangement joins TRBV29-1 to TRBJ2-3; possibly TRBD1 for D (6 bases). V was cut by 5 bases and J by 0 bases, with 12 bases left in between. The CDR3 runs to 14 residues. The V gene's germline CDR1 is SQVTM and CDR2 ANQGSEA. CDR3 residues: CSVRVQGSTDTQYF. The DNA for the CDR3 is TGCAGCGTTCGGGTACAGGGAAGCACAGATACGCAGTATTTT.

The genes are TRBV6-5 and TRBJ1-2, with 10 bases fitting TRBD1. The CDR3 has 13 residues. Germline lookup yields CDR1 MNHEY and CDR2 SVGAGI. V was pared by 7 bases and J by 8 bases, with 7 bases of the junction left unmatched. The CDR3, as DNA: TGTGCCAGCAACCGGGACAGGGGAGGCGGCTACACCTTC. Encoded protein: CASNRDRGGGYTF.

This clone was seen a handful of times. Other DNA sequences in this specimen translate into the identical CDR3. The rearrangement uses TRBV28 and TRBJ1-6, with TRBD1 as a possible D gene (6 bases). Germline V gives CDR1 MDHEN, CDR2 SYDVKM. CDR3 length: 16 amino acids. Trimming removed 3 bases from V and 10 bases from J, with 19 bases in between. In DNA form, the CDR3 reads TGTGCCAGCAGTTTCGCCTCCGGGGGGGCATGGTCACCCCTCCACTTT. It encodes CASSFASGGAWSPLHF. Full variable domain (rest looked up from reference TRBV28 and TRBJ1-6): DVKVTQSSRYLVKRTGEKVFLECVQDMDHENMFWYRQDPGLGLRLIYFSYDVKMKEKGDIPEGYSVSREKKERFSLILESASTNQTSMYLCASSFASGGAWSPLHFGNGTRLTVT.

The chain recombines TRBV24-1 with TRBJ2-1; 7 bases agree with TRBD1. Germline loops: CDR1 KGHDR, CDR2 SFDVKD. Germline trimming cut 2 bases from V and 7 bases from J; bases unmatched to any gene: 4. The CDR3 contains 14 residues. CDR3 in amino acids: CATSDSGQANEQFF. CDR3 DNA: TGTGCCACCAGTGATTCAGGACAGGCTAATGAGCAGTTCTTC.

This chain uses TRBV15 with TRBJ1-5, with D hard to call. The CDR3 has 15 amino acids. Trimming took 3 bases from V and 4 from J, leaving 13 bases between them. Germline CDR1 and CDR2: LNHNV and YYDKDF (reference sequence). The CDR3 DNA is TGTGCCACCAGCAGTTCCGGAGGGCGGAATCAGCCCCAGCATTTT. Translated, it gives CATSSSGGRNQPQHF.

V gene TRBV4-2 combines with J gene TRBJ2-2, with TRBD2 identical over 11 bases. Germline V gene lookup returns CDR1 LGHNA and CDR2 YNFKEQ. V was clipped by 0 bases and J by 1 base; unmatched bases: 4. CDR3 size: 18 residues. Written as DNA, the CDR3 is TGTGCCAGCAGCCAAGAAGGTGGACTAGCGGGGAACACCGGGGAGCTGTTTTTT. Protein sequence: CASSQEGGLAGNTGELFF.

The chain links TRBV29-1 to TRBJ1-2, with 8 bases fitting TRBD1. Germline V CDR1 and CDR2: SQVTM, ANQGSEA. The CDR3 has 12 residues. The V gene end was trimmed by 7 bases and the J gene end by 6 bases; junction bases not matched to a gene: 7. The CDR3 sequence is CSAMTGEHGYTF. CDR3 in DNA: TGCAGCGCCATGACAGGGGAACATGGCTACACCTTC.

The chain uses TRBV2 and TRBJ1-2; weak D call: TRBD1 (6 bases). Between the trimmed V and J ends, which lost 2 bases and 7 bases, there was a span of 20 bases. CDR3 length equals 16 residues. Germline V gene lookup returns CDR1 SNHLY and CDR2 FYNNEI. The CDR3 spells CASSELSSGGQGGYTF. The CDR3 DNA follows: TGTGCCAGCAGTGAATTATCTTCGGGGGGGCAAGGTGGCTACACCTTC.

V and J are TRBV28 and TRBJ1-3; TRBD1 might be the D (5 bases). Germline CDR1 is MDHEN and CDR2 is SYDVKM. V lost 5 bases and J lost 4, with 21 bases in between. The CDR3 has 17 amino acids. The CDR3 nucleotides read TGTGCCAGCAGTACCGGGACTGGCAAGGCCTCCGGAAACACCATATATTTT. It yields the protein CASSTGTGKASGNTIYF.

This chain connects TRBV7-3 to TRBJ1-2; 7 bases map to TRBD1. With 2 bases clipped from V and 8 bases from J, the junction kept 14 bases outside the gene matches. This CDR3 contains 16 residues. Germline-derived CDR1 and CDR2 are SGHTA and FQGTGA. The DNA for the CDR3 is TGTGCCAGCAGCTTAGGCGGAACAGGGGTAATTGGGGGCTACACCTTC. Protein: CASSLGGTGVIGGYTF.

The rearrangement links TRBV28 to TRBJ2-2; 7 nucleotides align to TRBD2. Trimming cost V 4 bases and J 5 bases; bases outside gene matches: 10. The CDR3 extends over 16 amino acids. Per the germline V gene, CDR1 is MDHEN and CDR2 is SYDVKM. CDR3 in DNA: TGTGCCAGCAGTTCTGGGCGGGGGTATGGGACCGGGGAGCTGTTTTTT. Protein product: CASSSGRGYGTGELFF.